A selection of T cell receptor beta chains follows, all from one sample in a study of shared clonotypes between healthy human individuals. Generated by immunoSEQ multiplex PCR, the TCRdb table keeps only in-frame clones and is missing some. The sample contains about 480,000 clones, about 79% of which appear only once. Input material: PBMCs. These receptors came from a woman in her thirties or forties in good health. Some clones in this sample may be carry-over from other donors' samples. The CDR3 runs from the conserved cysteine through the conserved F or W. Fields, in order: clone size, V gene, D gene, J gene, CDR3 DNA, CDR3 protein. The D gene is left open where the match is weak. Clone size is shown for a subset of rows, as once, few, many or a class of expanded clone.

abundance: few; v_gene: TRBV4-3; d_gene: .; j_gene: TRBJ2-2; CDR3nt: TGCGCCAGCAGCCAAGATGGATTATCGAACACCGGGGAGCTGTTTTTT; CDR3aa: CASSQDGLSNTGELFF
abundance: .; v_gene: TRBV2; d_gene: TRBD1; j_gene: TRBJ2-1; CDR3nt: TGTGCCAGCAGTGCACAGGGGGTGTACAATGAGCAGTTCTTC; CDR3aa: CASSAQGVYNEQFF
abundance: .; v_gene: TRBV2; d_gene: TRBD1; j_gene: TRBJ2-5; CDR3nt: TGTGCCAGCAGTGGCGCAGGGGGAGAGACCCAGTACTTC; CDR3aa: CASSGAGGETQYF
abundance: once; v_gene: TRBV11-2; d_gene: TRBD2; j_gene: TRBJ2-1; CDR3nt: TGTGCCAGCAGCCTCGGACTAGAAATCTGGGATGAGCAGTTCTTC; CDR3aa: CASSLGLEIWDEQFF
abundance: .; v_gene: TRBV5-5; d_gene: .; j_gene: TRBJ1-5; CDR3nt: TGTGCCAGCAGCTTGTTGGACCAGCCCCAGCATTTT; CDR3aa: CASSLLDQPQHF
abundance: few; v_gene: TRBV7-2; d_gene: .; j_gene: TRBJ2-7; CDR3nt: TGTGCCAGCAGCTTAGACTCTCCAGTTTACTACGAGCAGTACTTC; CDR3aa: CASSLDSPVYYEQYF
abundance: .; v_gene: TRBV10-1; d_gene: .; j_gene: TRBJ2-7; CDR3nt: TGCGCCAGCAGTGTGGCGGGCAGGGCCTACGAGCAGTACTTC; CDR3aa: CASSVAGRAYEQYF
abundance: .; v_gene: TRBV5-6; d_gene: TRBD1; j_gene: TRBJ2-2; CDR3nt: TGTGCCAGCAACTTCCGGGACAGAAACACCGGGGAGCTGTTTTTT; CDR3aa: CASNFRDRNTGELFF
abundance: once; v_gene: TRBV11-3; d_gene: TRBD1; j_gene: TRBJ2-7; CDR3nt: TGTGCCAGCAGTTTATTCGGGCCCGGGACAGGGTTCTACGAGCAGTACTTC; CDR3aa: CASSLFGPGTGFYEQYF
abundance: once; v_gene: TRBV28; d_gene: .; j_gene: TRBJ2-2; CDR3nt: TGTGCCAGCCTATGGTCCGGGACGACGGGCGGGGAGCTGTTTTTT; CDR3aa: CASLWSGTTGGELFF
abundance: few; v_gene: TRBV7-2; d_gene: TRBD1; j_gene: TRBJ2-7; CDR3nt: TGTGCCAGCAGCCCCCCCTCCGGGACAGGGCCCTACGAGCAGTACTTC; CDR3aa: CASSPPSGTGPYEQYF
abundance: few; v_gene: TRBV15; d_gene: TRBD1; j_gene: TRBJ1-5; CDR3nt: TGTGCCACCAGCATGGACAGGGGAGGCCAGCCCCAGCATTTT; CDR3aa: CATSMDRGGQPQHF
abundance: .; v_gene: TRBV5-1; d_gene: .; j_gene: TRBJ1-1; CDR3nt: TGCGCCAGCAGCTTCCGGTTAGGGGAGACAGCGAACACTGAAGCTTTCTTT; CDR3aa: CASSFRLGETANTEAFF
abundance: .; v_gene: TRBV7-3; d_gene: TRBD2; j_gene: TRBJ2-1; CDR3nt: TGTGCCAGCAGCGTAATACTAGCGGGACCCGGTGAGCAGTTCTTC; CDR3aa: CASSVILAGPGEQFF
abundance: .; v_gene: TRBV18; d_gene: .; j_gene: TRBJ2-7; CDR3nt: TGTGCCAGCTCACCTCAGAGGGTCGAGCAGTACTTC; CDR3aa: CASSPQRVEQYF
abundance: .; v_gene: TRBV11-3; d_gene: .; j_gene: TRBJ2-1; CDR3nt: TGTGCCAGCAGCTTAGGGGAGGCCAATGAGCAGTTCTTC; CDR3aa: CASSLGEANEQFF
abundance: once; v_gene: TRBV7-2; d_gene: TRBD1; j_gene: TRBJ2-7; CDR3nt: TGTGCCAGCAGCTTAGAAGACAGGGGGTTCTACGAGCAGTACTTC; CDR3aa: CASSLEDRGFYEQYF
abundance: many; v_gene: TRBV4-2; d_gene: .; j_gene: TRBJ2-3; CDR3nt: TGTGCCAGCAGCCAAGATGTGGGGAGCCACACAGATACGCAGTATTTT; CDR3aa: CASSQDVGSHTDTQYF
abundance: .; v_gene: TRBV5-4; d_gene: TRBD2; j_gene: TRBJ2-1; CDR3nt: TGTGCCAGCACCATGCCGGGGGGAGGGCCGGGGTACAATGAGCAGTTCTTC; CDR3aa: CASTMPGGGPGYNEQFF
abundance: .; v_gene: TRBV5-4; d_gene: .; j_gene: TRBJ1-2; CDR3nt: TGTGCCAGCAGCTTAGGGGTGGGGGGCGCGGTCAACTATGGCTACACCTTC; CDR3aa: CASSLGVGGAVNYGYTF
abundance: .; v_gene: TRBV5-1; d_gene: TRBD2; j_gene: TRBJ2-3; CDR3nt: TGCGCCAGCAGCGTCCGCACTAGCGGGAGCACAGATACGCAGTATTTT; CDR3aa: CASSVRTSGSTDTQYF
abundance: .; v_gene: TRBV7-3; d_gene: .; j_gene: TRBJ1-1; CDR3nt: TGTGCCAGCAGCTTAGACCCCAGTACTGAAGCTTTCTTT; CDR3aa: CASSLDPSTEAFF
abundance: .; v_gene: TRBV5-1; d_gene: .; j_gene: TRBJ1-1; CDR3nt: TGCGCCAGCAGCCCGGACCAGAACACTGAAGCTTTCTTT; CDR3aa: CASSPDQNTEAFF
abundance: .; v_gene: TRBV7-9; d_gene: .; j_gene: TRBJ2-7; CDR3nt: TGTGCCAGCAGATCCCAAAGCTCCTACGAGCAGTACTTC; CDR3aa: CASRSQSSYEQYF
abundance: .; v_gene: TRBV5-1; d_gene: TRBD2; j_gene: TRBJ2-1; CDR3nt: TGCGCCAGCAGCTCGAGCGGGGCCGTCTACAATGAGCAGTTCTTC; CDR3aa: CASSSSGAVYNEQFF
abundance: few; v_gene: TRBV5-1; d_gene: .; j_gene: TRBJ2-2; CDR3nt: TGCGCCAGCAGCTTGGGAGGACAGTACGGGGAGCTGTTTTTT; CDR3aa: CASSLGGQYGELFF
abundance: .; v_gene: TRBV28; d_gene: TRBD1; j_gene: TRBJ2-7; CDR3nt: TGTGCCAGCAGTAACACAGGGGCGGTGGGCGAGCAGTACTTC; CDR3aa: CASSNTGAVGEQYF
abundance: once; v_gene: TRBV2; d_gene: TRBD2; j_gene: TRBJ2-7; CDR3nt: TGTGCCAGCAGAGAGGGACTAGCGGGCTCCTACGAGCAGTACTTC; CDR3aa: CASREGLAGSYEQYF
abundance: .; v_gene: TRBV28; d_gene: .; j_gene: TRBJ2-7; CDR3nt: TGTGCCAGCAGTTTCTCAATCATGAAGAGTGACTACGAGCAGTACTTC; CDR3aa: CASSFSIMKSDYEQYF
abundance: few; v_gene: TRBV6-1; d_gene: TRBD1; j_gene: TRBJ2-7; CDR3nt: TGTGCCAGCAGTAACAGGGGGCCCTACGAGCAGTACTTC; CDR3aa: CASSNRGPYEQYF
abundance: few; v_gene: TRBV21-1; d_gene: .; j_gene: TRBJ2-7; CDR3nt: TGTGCCAGCAGCAAATTGGTCTTCCAGTACTCCTACGAGCAGTACTTC; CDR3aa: CASSKLVFQYSYEQYF
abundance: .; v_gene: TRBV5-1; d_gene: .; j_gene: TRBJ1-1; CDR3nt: TGCGCCAGCAGCCCGGGGTTGAACACTGAAGCTTTCTTT; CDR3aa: CASSPGLNTEAFF
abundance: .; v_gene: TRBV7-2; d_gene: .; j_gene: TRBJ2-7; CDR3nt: TGTGCCAGCAGCCCGGCCCTAGGAACCTACGAGCAGTACTTC; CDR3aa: CASSPALGTYEQYF